This record concerns one T cell receptor beta chain sequence. The antigen remains unidentified. TCRdb re-called the reads through MiXCR, storing one row per CDR3 protein. In the table there are about 740,000 distinct CDR3 sequences, 35% to 40% of which are singletons. The data belong to a study of T cell repertoires in cytomegalovirus infection. About the research overall: Through public TCR beta signatures, both CMV infection and matching HLA type were indicated. Study-level results: Pooled public TCR beta family frequency picked out CMV carriers with the relevant HLA.

Sequenced: PBMCs. The TCR comes from a human donor in good health (CMV status not recorded). Some clones in this sample may be carry-over from other donors' samples.

In DNA, the CDR3 is TGTGCCAGCAGCTCGGACAGCAGGTCTGAAAAACTGTTTTTT. The encoded protein is CASSSDSRSEKLFF. This rearrangement joins TRBV27 to TRBJ1-4, with D tentatively TRBD1 (6 bases). CDR3 length: 14 amino acids. Germline values: CDR1 MNHEY, CDR2 SMNVEV (reference sequence). Deletions cut 6 bases from V and 7 bases from J, with 15 bases between.